The 27 T cell receptor beta chains below come from one sample, sequenced in a study of neurological immune-mediated disorders. One entry per CDR3 protein, called by TCRdb with MiXCR from the 5' RACE reads. This sample carries nearly 60,000 distinct CDR3 sequences, roughly 3.2% of them seen once, and the ten largest clones take about 3%. Sequenced input: PBMCs. The source of these receptors is a woman aged 25 to 45 with multiple sclerosis.

Note on this clonotype: This CDR3 is missing its conserved last phenylalanine or tryptophan, likely due to a read error. The rearrangement uses TRBV5-1 and TRBJ2-7, with D uncertain. Trimming shortened V by 0 bases and J by 6 bases, and 10 bases separated the two germline ends. Germline assignment: CDR1 SGHRS and CDR2 YFSETQ. CDR3 size: 13 residues. The CDR3 region is CASSLVSRAEQYN. In nucleotides, the CDR3 is TGCGCCAGCAGCTTGGTCTCTAGGGCCGAGCAGTACAAC.

Regarding this clonotype: One junction end does not reproduce the germline sequence, and a read error may be involved. The rearrangement uses TRBV20-1 and TRBJ2-5; 8 nucleotides align to TRBD2. Germline CDR1 reads DFQATT; CDR2 reads SNEGSKA (reference sequence). This CDR3 comprises 16 residues. CDR3 nucleotide sequence: TGCAGTGCTAGAGATTTTCGGGGGGGGCCGAGTGAGACCCAGTACTTT. Translation: CSARDFRGGPSETQYF.

Notes on this clonotype: Germline and junction disagree at one end, which may indicate a read error. The chain combines TRBV30 with TRBJ1-5; perhaps TRBD1 as D (6 bases). From germline, CDR1 is GTSNPN and CDR2 SVGIG (reference sequence). The length of the CDR3 is 13 residues. CDR3 region: CAWSVQGNQPQNF. CDR3 sequence (DNA): TGTGCCTGGAGTGTACAGGGTAATCAGCCCCAGAATTTT.

This clonotype was recorded at least ten times. The chain carries TRBV20-1 and TRBJ1-2, with D perhaps TRBD1 (5 bases). The CDR3 contains 13 residues. V lost 0 bases, J lost 8 bases, and 13 bases lay in between. The germline gives CDR1 DFQATT, CDR2 SNEGSKA (reference sequence). This chain's CDR3 is CSARDTAGKGYTF. In DNA, the CDR3 is TGCAGTGCTAGAGATACGGCAGGGAAAGGCTACACCTTC.

The V call is TRBV12-5, the J call TRBJ2-7, with D perhaps TRBD2 (5 bases). This CDR3 spans 13 amino acids. V shed 8 bases and J shed 3 bases, with 14 bases lying between them. Germline V gene data show CDR1 as LGHNT and CDR2 as FRNRAP. CDR3 sequence reads: CASSRESYYEQYF. The CDR3 DNA sequence: TGTGCTAGTAGCCGGGAATCGTACTACGAGCAGTACTTC.

This clonotype was counted a few times. A much bigger clone sits one base away, suggesting this may be a read error. V usage is TRBV20-1 and J usage is TRBJ2-5; no definite D call. The V end lost 5 bases, the J end lost 5 bases, and 18 bases lay between the germline ends. The CDR3 contains 14 residues. Germline CDR1 reads DFQATT; CDR2 reads SNEGSKA (reference sequence). For the CDR3, the DNA is TGCAGTGCTGGCCACCCGGAACCTGCGGAGACCCAGTACTTC. Amino acid sequence: CSAGHPEPAETQYF.

This clonotype came up once. The V and J genes are TRBV20-1 and TRBJ2-7; 13 nucleotides agree with TRBD2. V shed 4 bases and J 5 bases; nucleotides not matched to a gene: 11. This CDR3 is 16 amino acids long. Looked up from germline, CDR1 is DFQATT and CDR2 is SNEGSKA (reference sequence). The CDR3 loop is CSAMPMGLAGYNEQYF. The CDR3 DNA reads TGCAGTGCTATGCCTATGGGACTAGCGGGATACAACGAGCAGTACTTC.

This clonotype was detected many times. The chain employs TRBV7-3 and TRBJ2-1; D gene uncertain. The CDR3 has 13 residues. Germline CDR1 reads SGHTA; CDR2 reads FQGTGA. Trimming took off 2 bases at V and 5 bases at J, with 7 bases between the two ends. CDR3 nucleotides: TGTGCCAGCAGCTTATCAGGAAACAATGAGCAGTTCTTC. Translated, it gives CASSLSGNNEQFF.

In this sample, this clonotype turned up many times. The chain is built from TRBV20-1 and TRBJ1-1; D possibly corresponds to TRBD1 (5 bases). The germline gives CDR1 DFQATT, CDR2 SNEGSKA (reference sequence). The ends were cut back, 4 bases at V and 3 bases at J, with 9 bases in the middle. This CDR3 comprises 12 residues. The CDR3 sequence: CSAKDSHTEAFF. DNA of the CDR3: TGCAGTGCTAAAGACAGCCACACTGAAGCTTTCTTT.

V and J are TRBV5-1 and TRBJ2-6, with a possible D match to TRBD1 (6 bases). This CDR3 has 16 amino acids. CDR1 is SGHRS, CDR2 YFSETQ, per germline. Trimming took off 2 bases at V and 4 bases at J, with 13 bases between the two ends. CDR3 nucleotide sequence: TGCGCCAGCAGCTTAAGGGCAGGGGCCGGGGCCAACGTCCTGACTTTC. Its translation: CASSLRAGAGANVLTF.

This clonotype has ten or more counts. The rearrangement links TRBV20-1 to TRBJ2-5; TRBD2 matches at 8 bases. The germline CDR1 and CDR2 sequences are DFQATT and SNEGSKA (reference sequence). The CDR3 spans 12 residues. V trimming: 6 bases; J trimming: 4 bases; junction bases outside the gene matches: 4. The CDR3 DNA follows: TGCAGTGCCTCCGGACTAGCAGAGACCCAGTACTTC. Translating gives CSASGLAETQYF.

This clonotype was seen many times. The rearrangement links TRBV5-1 to TRBJ2-7; D remains unclear. Germline loops: CDR1 SGHRS, CDR2 YFSETQ. V shed 1 base and J shed 0 bases, with 11 bases lying between them. The CDR3 is made up of 15 amino acids. Written as DNA, the CDR3 is TGCGCCAGCAGCTTGATGGGTCCTCCCTCCTACGAGCAGTACTTC. Translating gives CASSLMGPPSYEQYF.

This clonotype was observed at least ten times. V and J are TRBV10-3 and TRBJ2-2, with 8 bases identical to TRBD1. CDR1 is ENHRY and CDR2 is SYGVKD in the germline V gene. With 5 bases clipped from V and 1 base from J, the junction kept 9 bases outside the gene matches. The CDR3 contains 17 residues. The CDR3 protein is CAISPNTGTGNTGELFF. CDR3 coding DNA: TGTGCCATCAGTCCTAACACCGGGACAGGGAACACCGGGGAGCTGTTTTTT.

This clonotype was counted many times. The DNA for the CDR3 is TGTGCCAGCAGACCCACAGGGGGACACTATGGCTACACCTTC. Residues: CASRPTGGHYGYTF. The chain uses TRBV12-3 or TRBV12-4 and TRBJ1-2, with 8 bases lining up with TRBD1. The CDR3 is made up of 14 amino acids. Germline trimming cut 6 bases from V and 3 bases from J; bases unmatched to any gene: 6.

There are a few counts of this clonotype. This sequence joins TRBV5-1 and TRBJ2-1; 11 nucleotides line up with TRBD2. Germline V gives CDR1 SGHRS, CDR2 YFSETQ. This CDR3 contains 15 residues. V lost 4 bases, J lost 3 bases, and 3 bases stayed unmatched. DNA for the CDR3: TGCGCCAGCAGCCCGGGACTAGCGGTCTACAATGAGCAGTTCTTC. As protein: CASSPGLAVYNEQFF.

This clonotype was observed many times. This rearrangement joins TRBV3-1 to TRBJ1-1; D remains ambiguous. V was cut by 0 bases and J by 6 bases, with 5 bases left in between. CDR3 length: 12 residues. From germline, CDR1 is LGHDT and CDR2 YNNKEL (reference sequence). In DNA, the CDR3 is TGTGCCAGCAGCCAAGATTCGGCTGAAGCTTTCTTT. Encoded protein: CASSQDSAEAFF.

V and J are TRBV20-1 and TRBJ2-4; 14 bases fit TRBD2. This CDR3 contains 16 residues. CDR1 and CDR2 (germline): DFQATT, SNEGSKA (reference sequence). The V and J ends lost 6 bases and 1 base, in that order; junction bases with no gene match: 5. In DNA, the CDR3 is TGCAGTGCCCCGAGGACTAGCGGGAGGGCCAAAAACATTCAGTACTTC. It yields the protein CSAPRTSGRAKNIQYF.

This clonotype was seen at least ten times. This chain links TRBV20-1 with TRBJ2-2; D not resolved. Per germline, CDR1 DFQATT and CDR2 SNEGSKA (reference sequence). V was clipped by 1 base and J by 1 base, with 7 bases between them. The CDR3 has 14 amino acids. Written as DNA, the CDR3 is TGCAGTGCTAGAGGTGGCCAGAACACCGGGGAGCTGTTTTTT. Its protein product is CSARGGQNTGELFF.

This clonotype has ten or more counts. The chain carries TRBV7-2 and TRBJ2-7; perhaps TRBD1 as D (5 bases). The CDR3 is made up of 14 amino acids. V lost 5 bases, J lost 6 bases, and 17 bases lay in between. Germline assignment: CDR1 SGHTA and CDR2 FQGNSA. For the CDR3, the DNA is TGTGCCAGCAGCCTTGGCCCAGGGTCATCCGAGCAGTACTTC. It encodes CASSLGPGSSEQYF.

This chain links TRBV20-1 with TRBJ2-3, with 10 bases matching TRBD2. Germline lookup yields CDR1 DFQATT and CDR2 SNEGSKA (reference sequence). This CDR3 region has 15 residues. The ends lost 6 bases at V and 2 bases at J; junction bases unmatched: 8. CDR3 loop: CSASPLAGDTDTQYF. In nucleotides, the CDR3 is TGCAGTGCCTCCCCCCTAGCGGGGGACACAGATACGCAGTATTTT.

This clonotype was seen repeatedly, ten times or more. This chain uses TRBV29-1 with TRBJ2-7; no clear D. V was shortened by 0 bases and J by 0 bases, with 12 bases between the two germline ends. This CDR3 is 15 amino acids long. Germline lookup yields CDR1 SQVTM and CDR2 ANQGSEA. CDR3 sequence reads: CSVEDPQTGSYEQYF. For the CDR3, the DNA is TGCAGCGTTGAAGATCCCCAGACTGGCTCCTACGAGCAGTACTTC.

This clonotype was detected ten times or more. The chain uses TRBV6-1 and TRBJ1-1, with a tentative D call TRBD1 (6 bases). The germline CDR1 and CDR2 sequences are MNHNS and SASEGT. This CDR3 comprises 15 residues. The V and J ends lost 6 bases and 4 bases respectively, with 18 bases between them. In DNA, the CDR3 is TGTGCCAGCAGCATAAAAACCGGGGGCAGCACTGAAGCTTTCTTT. This sequence encodes CASSIKTGGSTEAFF.

This clonotype was detected ten times or more. The V call is TRBV3-1, the J call TRBJ1-4, with D hard to call. Germline V gives CDR1 LGHDT, CDR2 YNNKEL (reference sequence). The CDR3 is 15 residues long. The V end was cut by 3 bases, the J end by 13 bases, with 21 bases between. The CDR3 nucleotides read TGTGCCAGCAGCCACCGCAAGCTACGGAGGCTCTTACTGTTTTTT. Protein sequence: CASSHRKLRRLLLFF. Drawing the rest from reference TRBV3-1 and TRBJ1-4, the complete variable domain is DTAVSQTPKYLVTQMGNDKSIKCEQNLGHDTMYWYKQDSKKFLKIMFSYNNKELIINETVPNRFSPKSPDKAHLNLHINSLELGDSAVYFCASSHRKLRRLLLFFGSGTQLSVL.

This clonotype was recorded many times. The CDR3 loop reads CASSLDGAYEQYF. Written as DNA, the CDR3 is TGCGCCAGCAGCCTGGACGGTGCGTACGAGCAGTACTTC. The V and J genes are TRBV5-1 and TRBJ2-7; unclear D gene. V was clipped by 4 bases and J by 4 bases, with 12 bases between them. CDR3 size: 13 residues. CDR1 and CDR2 from the germline V gene are SGHRS and YFSETQ.

This clonotype was observed at least ten times. This rearrangement joins TRBV27 to TRBJ2-7; 7 nucleotides line up with TRBD1. V trimming: 2 bases; J trimming: 7 bases; junction bases outside the gene matches: 11. CDR1 is MNHEY and CDR2 is SMNVEV in the germline V gene (reference sequence). This CDR3 has 15 amino acids. The CDR3 bases are TGTGCCAGCAGTTTAGAACTAACAGGGGTCGAAGAGCAGTACTTC. It encodes CASSLELTGVEEQYF.

This clonotype was seen many times. The CDR3 DNA sequence: TGTGCCAGCACCATCAAGGGGCCACTCCCCCGGGGGACTAGCGGGCCCGATTACGGGTACTTC. This translates into CASTIKGPLPRGTSGPDYGYF. The chain recombines TRBV7-3 with TRBJ2-4, with 12 positions matching TRBD2. Germline V lookup: CDR1 SGHTA, CDR2 FQGTGA. With V trimmed by 7 bases and J by 15 bases, 34 bases remained unmatched. The length of the CDR3 is 21 residues. The full variable domain, with the rest looked up from reference TRBV7-3 and TRBJ2-4, is GAGVSQTPSNKVTEKGKYVELRCDPISGHTALYWYRQSLGQGPEFLIYFQGTGAADDSGLPNDRFFAVRPEGSVSTLKIQRTERGDSAVYLCASTIKGPLPRGTSGPDYGYFGAGTRLSVL.

In this sample, this clonotype turned up many times. V is TRBV5-1 and J is TRBJ2-1; 8 bases fit TRBD2. Losses at the gene ends were 0 bases for V and 4 bases for J; bases not matched to a gene: 6. This CDR3 comprises 16 residues. Germline-derived CDR1 and CDR2 are SGHRS and YFSETQ. In nucleotides, the CDR3 is TGCGCCAGCAGCTTGGATGCGGGGGGACGGTACAATGAGCAGTTCTTC. Its translation is CASSLDAGGRYNEQFF. The variable domain in full, with the rest retrieved from reference TRBV5-1 and TRBJ2-1, is KAGVTQTPRYLIKTRGQQVTLSCSPISGHRSVSWYQQTPGQGLQFLFEYFSETQRNKGNFPGRFSGRQFSNSRSEMNVSTLELGDSALYLCASSLDAGGRYNEQFFGPGTRLTVL.